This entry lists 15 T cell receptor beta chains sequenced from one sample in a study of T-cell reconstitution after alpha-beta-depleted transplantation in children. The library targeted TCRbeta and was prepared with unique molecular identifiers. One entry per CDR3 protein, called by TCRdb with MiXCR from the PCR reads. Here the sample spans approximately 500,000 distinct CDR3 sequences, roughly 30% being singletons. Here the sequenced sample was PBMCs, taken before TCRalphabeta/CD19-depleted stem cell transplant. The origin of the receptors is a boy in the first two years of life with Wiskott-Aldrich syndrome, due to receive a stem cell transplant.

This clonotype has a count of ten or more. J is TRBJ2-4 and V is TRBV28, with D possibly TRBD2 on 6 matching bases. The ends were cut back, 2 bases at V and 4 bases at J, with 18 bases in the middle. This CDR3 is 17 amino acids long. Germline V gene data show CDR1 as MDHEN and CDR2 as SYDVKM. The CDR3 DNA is TGTGCCAGCAGTTTAATCGGGGTTCCCGGGACTAAAAACATTCAGTACTTC. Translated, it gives CASSLIGVPGTKNIQYF.

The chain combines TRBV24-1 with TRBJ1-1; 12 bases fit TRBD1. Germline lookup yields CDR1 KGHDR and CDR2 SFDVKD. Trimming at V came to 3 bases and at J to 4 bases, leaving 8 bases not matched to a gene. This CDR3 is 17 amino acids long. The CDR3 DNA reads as TGTGCCACCAGTGATCCCGGGACAGGGGGCGCGGGCACTGAAGCTTTCTTT. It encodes CATSDPGTGGAGTEAFF.

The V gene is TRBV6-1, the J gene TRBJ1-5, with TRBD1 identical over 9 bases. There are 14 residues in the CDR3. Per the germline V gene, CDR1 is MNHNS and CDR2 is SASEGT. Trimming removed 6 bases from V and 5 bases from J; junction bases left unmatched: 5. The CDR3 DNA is TGTGCCAGCAGACCGGGACAGGGTTATCAGCCCCAGCATTTT. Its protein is CASRPGQGYQPQHF.

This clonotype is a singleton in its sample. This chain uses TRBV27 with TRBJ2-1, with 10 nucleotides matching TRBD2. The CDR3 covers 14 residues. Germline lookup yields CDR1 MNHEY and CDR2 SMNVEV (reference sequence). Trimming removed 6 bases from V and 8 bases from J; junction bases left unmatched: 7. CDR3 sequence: CASRSSGSSYEQFF. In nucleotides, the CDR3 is TGTGCCAGCAGGTCTAGCGGGAGTAGTTATGAGCAGTTCTTC.

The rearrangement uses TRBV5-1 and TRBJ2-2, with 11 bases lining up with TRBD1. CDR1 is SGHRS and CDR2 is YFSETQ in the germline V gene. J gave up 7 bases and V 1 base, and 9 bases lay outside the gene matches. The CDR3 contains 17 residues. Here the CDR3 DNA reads TGCGCCAGCAGCTTGTCCCGGACAGGGGGCGATGTCGGGGAGCTGTTTTTT. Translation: CASSLSRTGGDVGELFF.

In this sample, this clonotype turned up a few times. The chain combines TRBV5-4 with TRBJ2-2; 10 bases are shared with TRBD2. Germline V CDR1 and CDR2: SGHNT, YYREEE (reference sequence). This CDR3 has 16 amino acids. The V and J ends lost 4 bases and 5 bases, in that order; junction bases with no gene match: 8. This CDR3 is CASSTWASGSTGELFF. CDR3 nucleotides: TGTGCCAGCAGCACCTGGGCTAGCGGGAGTACCGGGGAGCTGTTTTTT.

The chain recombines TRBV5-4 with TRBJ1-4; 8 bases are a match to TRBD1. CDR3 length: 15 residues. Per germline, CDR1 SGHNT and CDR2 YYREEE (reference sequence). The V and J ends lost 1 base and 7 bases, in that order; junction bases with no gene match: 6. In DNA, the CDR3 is TGTGCCAGCAGCTTGAGGACAGGGCCGGGTGAAAAACTGTTTTTT. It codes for CASSLRTGPGEKLFF.

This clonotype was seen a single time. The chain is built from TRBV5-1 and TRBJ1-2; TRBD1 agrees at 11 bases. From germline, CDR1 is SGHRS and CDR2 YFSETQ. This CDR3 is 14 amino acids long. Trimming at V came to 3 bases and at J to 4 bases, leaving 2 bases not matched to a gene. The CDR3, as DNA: TGCGCCAGCAGCTACGGACAGGGGGCCTATGGCTACACCTTC. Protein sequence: CASSYGQGAYGYTF.

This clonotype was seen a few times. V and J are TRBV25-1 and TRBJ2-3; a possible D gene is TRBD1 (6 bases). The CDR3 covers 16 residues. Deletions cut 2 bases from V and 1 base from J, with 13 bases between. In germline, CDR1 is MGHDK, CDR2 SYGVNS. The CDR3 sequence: CASSERRGGGTDTQYF. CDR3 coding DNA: TGTGCCAGCAGTGAAAGGCGAGGGGGAGGCACAGATACGCAGTATTTT.

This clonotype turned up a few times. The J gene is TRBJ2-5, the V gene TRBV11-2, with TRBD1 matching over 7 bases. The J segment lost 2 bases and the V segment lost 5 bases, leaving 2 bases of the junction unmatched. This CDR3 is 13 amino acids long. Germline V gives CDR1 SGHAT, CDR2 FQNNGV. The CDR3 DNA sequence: TGTGCCAGCAGCAAGGGACAGCAAGAGACCCAGTACTTC. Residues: CASSKGQQETQYF.

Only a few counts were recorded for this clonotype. The CDR3 region is CASSVQLAGNLNEQFF. For the CDR3, the DNA is TGTGCCAGCAGTGTACAACTAGCGGGGAACCTCAATGAGCAGTTCTTC. The rearrangement uses TRBV27 and TRBJ2-1; 10 nucleotides align to TRBD2. CDR3 length equals 16 residues. The V gene end was trimmed by 5 bases and the J gene end by 6 bases; junction bases not matched to a gene: 10. Germline V gives CDR1 MNHEY, CDR2 SMNVEV (reference sequence).

CDR3 sequence reads: CASTEQGPDQPQHF. DNA for the CDR3: TGTGCCAGCACCGAACAGGGGCCTGATCAGCCCCAGCATTTT. The gene calls are TRBV2 and TRBJ1-5; 7 nucleotides line up with TRBD1. The CDR3 spans 14 residues. J lost 5 bases, V lost 7 bases, and 8 bases had no gene match. CDR1 and CDR2 from the germline V gene are SNHLY and FYNNEI.

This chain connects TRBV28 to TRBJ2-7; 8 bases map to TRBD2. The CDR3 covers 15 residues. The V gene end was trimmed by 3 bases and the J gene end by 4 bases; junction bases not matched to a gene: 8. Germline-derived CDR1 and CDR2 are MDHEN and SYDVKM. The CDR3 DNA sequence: TGTGCCAGCAGTTTTAGGGCGGGAGGAGGATACGAGCAGTACTTC. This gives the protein CASSFRAGGGYEQYF. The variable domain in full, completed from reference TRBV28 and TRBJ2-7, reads DVKVTQSSRYLVKRTGEKVFLECVQDMDHENMFWYRQDPGLGLRLIYFSYDVKMKEKGDIPEGYSVSREKKERFSLILESASTNQTSMYLCASSFRAGGGYEQYFGPGTRLTVT.

Here the CDR3 reads CASSLRTESTDTQYF. CDR3 DNA sequence: TGCGCCAGCAGCCTTAGGACGGAAAGCACAGATACGCAGTATTTT. This chain connects TRBV5-1 to TRBJ2-3; no definite D call. This CDR3 has 15 amino acids. Germline CDR1 reads SGHRS; CDR2 reads YFSETQ. Trimming removed 4 bases from V and 0 bases from J, with 12 bases in between.

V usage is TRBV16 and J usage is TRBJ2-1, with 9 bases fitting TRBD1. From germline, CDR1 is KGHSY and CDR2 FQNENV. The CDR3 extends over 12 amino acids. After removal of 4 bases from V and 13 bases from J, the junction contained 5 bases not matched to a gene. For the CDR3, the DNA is TGTGCCAGCAGCCGATACAGGGGGCCACAGTTCTTC. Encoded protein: CASSRYRGPQFF.